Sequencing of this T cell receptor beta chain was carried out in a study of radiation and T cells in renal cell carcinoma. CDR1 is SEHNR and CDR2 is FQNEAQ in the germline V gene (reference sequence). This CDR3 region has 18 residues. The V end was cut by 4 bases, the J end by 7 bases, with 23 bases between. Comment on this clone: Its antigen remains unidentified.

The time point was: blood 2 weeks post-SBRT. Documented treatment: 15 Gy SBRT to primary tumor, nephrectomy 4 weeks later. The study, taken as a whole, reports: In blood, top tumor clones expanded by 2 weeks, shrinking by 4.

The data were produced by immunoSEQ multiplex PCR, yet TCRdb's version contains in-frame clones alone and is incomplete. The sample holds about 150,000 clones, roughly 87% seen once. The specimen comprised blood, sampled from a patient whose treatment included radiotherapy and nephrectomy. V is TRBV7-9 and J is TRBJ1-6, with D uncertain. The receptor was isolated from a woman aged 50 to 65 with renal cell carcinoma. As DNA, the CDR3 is TGTGCCAGCAGCTGGTCCGCCCTCTTACGGGAATGGAATTCACCCCTCCACTTT. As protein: CASSWSALLREWNSPLHF. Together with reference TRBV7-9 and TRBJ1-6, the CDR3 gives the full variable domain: DTGVSQNPRHKITKRGQNVTFRCDPISEHNRLYWYRQTLGQGPEFLTYFQNEAQLEKSRLLSDRFSAERPKGSFSTLEIQRTEQGDSAMYLCASSWSALLREWNSPLHFGNGTRLTVT.